These T cell receptor beta chains were read from a single sample in a study of blood T cell repertoires in COVID-19. Some clones are missing from TCRdb's copy, which holds only in-frame ones; the method was immunoSEQ multiplex PCR. The data hold 310,000 or so clones, with approximately 91% observed a single time. Sequenced sample: peripheral blood. These receptors originate from a woman aged 30 to 39 with COVID-19, enrolled during active disease. Each CDR3 is given with its conserved first and last residue. The D gene is left open where the match is weak. Expanded clones get a size class; other rows say once, few or many, or leave the size out.

-	-	TRBJ2-3	14	TRBV5-1	CASSSLRARDTQYF	TGCGCCAGCAGCTCCCTGAGGGCCCGGGATACGCAGTATTTT
TRBD2	-	TRBJ2-1	20	TRBV5-1	CASSFSPGLAGGSSYNEQFF	TGCGCCAGCAGCTTTTCCCCGGGACTAGCGGGAGGGAGCTCCTACAATGAGCAGTTCTTC
TRBD1	-	TRBJ1-1	14	TRBV4-2	CASNRQGMSAEAFF	TGTGCCAGCAACCGACAGGGGATGAGCGCTGAAGCTTTCTTT
-	-	TRBJ1-2	13	TRBV3-1/TRBV3-2	CASSQAGDDGYTF	TGTGCCAGCAGCCAAGCAGGGGATGACGGCTACACCTTC
TRBD1	-	TRBJ2-1	19	TRBV18	CASSQLRSGTGGSYNEQFF	TGTGCCAGCTCCCAACTCCGATCCGGGACAGGGGGCTCCTACAATGAGCAGTTCTTC
-	-	TRBJ2-3	14	TRBV28	CASSLGLSTDTQYF	TGTGCCAGCAGTTTGGGACTGAGCACAGATACGCAGTATTTT
TRBD2	-	TRBJ2-7	14	TRBV13	CASSSSGRTSEQYF	TGTGCCAGCAGCTCAAGCGGGAGAACATCCGAGCAGTACTTC
TRBD1	-	TRBJ1-1	14	TRBV28	CASSRDRGKTEAFF	TGTGCCAGCAGCAGGGACAGGGGTAAGACTGAAGCTTTCTTT
TRBD1	-	TRBJ1-1	14	TRBV6-5	CASSGQGTNTEAFF	TGTGCCAGCAGCGGACAGGGGACAAACACTGAAGCTTTCTTT
-	-	TRBJ2-7	12	TRBV6-5	CASSRVTYEQYF	TGTGCCAGCAGCCGAGTAACCTACGAGCAGTACTTC
-	-	TRBJ1-6	13	TRBV19	CASGTFNNSPLHF	TGTGCCAGCGGGACATTTAATAATTCACCCCTCCACTTT
-	-	TRBJ1-1	14	TRBV7-9	CASSLVQGYTEAFF	TGTGCCAGCAGCTTAGTCCAGGGCTACACTGAAGCTTTCTTT
TRBD2	-	TRBJ2-7	16	TRBV15	CATSRDVTSGSYEQYF	TGTGCCACCAGCAGAGATGTGACTAGCGGGAGTTACGAGCAGTACTTC
-	-	TRBJ1-1	16	TRBV11-2	CASTPGHAGMNTEAFF	TGTGCCAGCACCCCCGGCCATGCAGGGATGAACACTGAAGCTTTCTTT
TRBD2	-	TRBJ2-1	15	TRBV7-3	CASSPGLAGGNEQFF	TGTGCCAGCAGCCCGGGACTAGCGGGAGGGAATGAGCAGTTCTTC
-	once	TRBJ1-4	13	TRBV6-1	CASSEAPGEKLFF	TGTGCCAGCAGTGAAGCGCCGGGGGAAAAACTGTTTTTT
-	once	TRBJ2-7	14	TRBV5-5	CASSLGPVSYEQYF	TGTGCCAGCAGCTTGGGGCCCGTATCCTACGAGCAGTACTTC
-	-	TRBJ2-3	13	TRBV2	CASRSDYLDTQYF	TGTGCCAGCCGTTCGGACTACTTGGATACGCAGTATTTT
TRBD2	-	TRBJ2-2	17	TRBV5-1	CASSVGLAGVNTGELFF	TGCGCCAGCAGCGTGGGACTAGCGGGAGTTAACACCGGGGAGCTGTTTTTT
TRBD1	-	TRBJ1-1	14	TRBV3-1/TRBV3-2	CASSHGQGNTEAFF	TGTGCCAGCAGCCACGGACAGGGGAACACTGAAGCTTTCTTT
-	-	TRBJ2-7	12	TRBV25-1	CATAPVAYEQYF	TGTGCCACCGCCCCGGTGGCCTACGAGCAGTACTTC
TRBD2	once	TRBJ2-3	16	TRBV28	CASSPREGLDTDTQYF	TGTGCCAGCAGTCCGCGGGAGGGCCTAGACACAGATACGCAGTATTTT
-	-	TRBJ1-4	16	TRBV2	CASKEGRSATNEKLFF	TGTGCCAGCAAGGAGGGACGATCTGCAACTAATGAAAAACTGTTTTTT